The clone carrying this T cell receptor (beta chain) has just a few counts. What it binds is unknown. The CDR3 consists of 15 residues. Germline CDR1 SGHVS, CDR2 FNYEAQ. V gave up 5 bases and J gave up 0 bases, with 13 bases separating them. Autoimmune disease history or systemic immunosuppression disqualified patients. These data come from a study of OX40 agonist ivuxolimab in advanced cancers. Only in-frame clones appear in the TCRdb table, and some are missing; sequencing was by immunoSEQ multiplex PCR. The data hold around 85,000 clones, with about 90% observed a single time. Study-level results: In general, CD8+ T cells held more expanded clones than CD4+ did, on average.

V gene TRBV7-6 combines with J gene TRBJ2-5, with D tentatively TRBD2 (5 bases). This TCR derives from an adult with an advanced solid tumor such as melanoma, head and neck, liver or kidney cancer. Source: CD4+ or CD8+ T cells sorted from blood, taken in a trial of the OX40 agonist ivuxolimab. The CDR3 nucleotides are TGTGCCAGCAGCCTTAGTGTGGAGGACCAAGAGACCCAGTACTTC. Its protein is CASSLSVEDQETQYF.